This TCR beta chain stems from a study of CD8 T cells in Susac syndrome. Overall study: There were Susac syndrome patients who were therapy-naive at blood draw, others on corticosteroids, and others on intravenous immunoglobulin alone.

Random-hexamer reverse transcription was applied to about 0.45 to 1 ug RNA. Amplification of TCR beta CDR3 by immunoSEQ multiplex PCR spanned 54 Vbeta and 13 Jbeta. One entry per CDR3 protein, called by TCRdb with MiXCR from the immunoSEQ multiplex PCR reads. The sample contains approximately 190,000 distinct CDR3 sequences, more than 85% of which appear only once. CDR3 length equals 14 residues. Germline CDR1 and CDR2: DFQATT and SNEGSKA (reference sequence). V was clipped by 0 bases and J by 4 bases, with 12 bases between them. This clonotype was sampled from a human donor with Susac syndrome. This chain uses TRBV20-1 with TRBJ1-1; D is uncertain. The sequenced sample consisted of CD8+ T cells from PBMCs. CDR3 sequence reads: CSARDDRSRTEAFF. In nucleotides, the CDR3 is TGCAGTGCTAGAGATGATAGATCGCGCACTGAAGCTTTCTTT.